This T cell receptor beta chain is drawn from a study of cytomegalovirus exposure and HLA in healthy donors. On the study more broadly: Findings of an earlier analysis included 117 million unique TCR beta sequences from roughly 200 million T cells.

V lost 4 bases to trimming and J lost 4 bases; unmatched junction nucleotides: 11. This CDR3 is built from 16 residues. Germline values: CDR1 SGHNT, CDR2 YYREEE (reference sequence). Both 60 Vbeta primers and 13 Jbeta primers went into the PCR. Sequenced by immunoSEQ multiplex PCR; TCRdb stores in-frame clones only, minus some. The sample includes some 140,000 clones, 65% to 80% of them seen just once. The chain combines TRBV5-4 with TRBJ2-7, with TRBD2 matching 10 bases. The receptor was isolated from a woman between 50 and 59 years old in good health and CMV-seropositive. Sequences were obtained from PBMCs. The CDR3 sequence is CASSPSFSGGQYEQYF. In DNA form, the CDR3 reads TGTGCCAGCAGCCCCTCCTTTAGCGGGGGGCAGTACGAGCAGTACTTC.